A selection of T cell receptor beta chains follows, all from one sample in a study of blood T cell repertoires in COVID-19. Using immunoSEQ multiplex PCR, the repertoire was profiled, and TCRdb retains in-frame clones only, with some absent. The sample has 350,000 to 450,000 clones, less than 90% seen once. Material for sequencing was PBMCs or T cells enriched from blood (not recorded which). The origin of the receptors is a woman in her forties or fifties who had recovered from COVID-19. The CDR3 runs from the conserved cysteine through the conserved F or W. A D gene is named only where the DNA matches it firmly.

V: TRBV19; D: TRBD1; J: TRBJ1-6; CDR3: CASSPGQGNSPLHF
V: TRBV4-2; D: NA; J: TRBJ1-3; CDR3: CASSQGQGSGNTIYF
V: TRBV7-2; D: NA; J: TRBJ2-2; CDR3: CASSARVKSHFANTGELFF
V: TRBV7-9; D: TRBD2; J: TRBJ2-7; CDR3: CASSSLLAGASYEQYF
V: TRBV21-1; D: NA; J: TRBJ1-6; CDR3: CASSTGLSGAASPLHF
V: TRBV3-1/TRBV3-2; D: TRBD2; J: TRBJ2-1; CDR3: CAAGGYNEQFF
V: TRBV5-1; D: TRBD1; J: TRBJ1-2; CDR3: CASSAGDSRSYTF
V: TRBV5-1; D: TRBD2; J: TRBJ2-3; CDR3: CASSRVASGLGTDTQYF
V: TRBV12-3/TRBV12-4; D: NA; J: TRBJ1-5; CDR3: CASSARGNQPQHF
V: TRBV5-6; D: NA; J: TRBJ1-6; CDR3: CASRQTQNNSPLHF
V: TRBV18; D: TRBD1; J: TRBJ1-4; CDR3: CASSPGQGAEKLFF
V: TRBV28; D: TRBD1; J: TRBJ1-5; CDR3: CASSLRRQGGAVSNQPQHF
V: TRBV6-2/TRBV6-3; D: NA; J: TRBJ1-2; CDR3: CASSPDRSGGNYGYTF
V: TRBV5-1; D: NA; J: TRBJ2-1; CDR3: CASRGGWGNLGNEQFF
V: TRBV13; D: NA; J: TRBJ1-3; CDR3: CASSSGRAGNTIYF
V: TRBV6-5; D: NA; J: TRBJ1-2; CDR3: CASTDRSHYGYTF
V: TRBV5-1; D: NA; J: TRBJ1-2; CDR3: CASSADSFDGYTF
V: TRBV27; D: NA; J: TRBJ2-3; CDR3: CASSPQRTAYTQYF
V: TRBV11-2; D: NA; J: TRBJ1-1; CDR3: CASSLAQVSRTEAFF
V: TRBV3-1/TRBV3-2; D: TRBD2; J: TRBJ2-1; CDR3: CASSQSSGLPYNEQFF
V: TRBV12-3/TRBV12-4; D: TRBD2; J: TRBJ2-7; CDR3: CASSREDGYEQYF
V: TRBV27; D: NA; J: TRBJ1-2; CDR3: CASKSGVGGYTF
V: TRBV7-9; D: NA; J: TRBJ1-2; CDR3: CASSLVASRGYTF
V: TRBV30; D: NA; J: TRBJ1-5; CDR3: CAWGKGGPNQPQHF
V: TRBV7-9; D: NA; J: TRBJ1-2; CDR3: CASSLGSGYGYTF
V: TRBV27; D: NA; J: TRBJ1-1; CDR3: CASDPGGNTEAFF
V: TRBV18; D: NA; J: TRBJ2-1; CDR3: CASSPRLGLSSYNEQFF